This TCR beta chain emerged from a study of shared clonotypes between healthy human individuals. Healthy HIV-negative adults without recent acute infections or vaccinations served as donors. In the CD4+ fraction, cells were divided into CD45RA+ naive and CD45RA-negative memory subsets. At the deep level, the assay was run. Using immunoSEQ multiplex PCR, the repertoire was profiled, and TCRdb retains in-frame clones only, with some absent. The sample holds 950,000 to 1,200,000 clones, 60% to 80% seen once. The CDR3 sequence is 16 residues long. V lost 3 bases, J lost 3 bases, and 7 bases stayed unmatched. CDR1 and CDR2 (germline): MDHEN, SYDVKM. Overall study results and limits: Non-shared clonotypes showed lower generation probabilities than clonotypes common to all four donors.

To note about this clone: Antigen: not known.

Sequencing used memory CD4+ T cells from PBMCs. Specified subset: CD45RA-negative fraction. The rearrangement uses TRBV28 and TRBJ2-5; 10 nucleotides align to TRBD1. The receptor comes from a young man in good health. Some clones in this sample may be carry-over from other donors' samples. The CDR3 reads CASSFLKTGGKETQYF. The DNA of the CDR3 is TGTGCCAGCAGTTTCCTCAAGACAGGGGGCAAAGAGACCCAGTACTTC.